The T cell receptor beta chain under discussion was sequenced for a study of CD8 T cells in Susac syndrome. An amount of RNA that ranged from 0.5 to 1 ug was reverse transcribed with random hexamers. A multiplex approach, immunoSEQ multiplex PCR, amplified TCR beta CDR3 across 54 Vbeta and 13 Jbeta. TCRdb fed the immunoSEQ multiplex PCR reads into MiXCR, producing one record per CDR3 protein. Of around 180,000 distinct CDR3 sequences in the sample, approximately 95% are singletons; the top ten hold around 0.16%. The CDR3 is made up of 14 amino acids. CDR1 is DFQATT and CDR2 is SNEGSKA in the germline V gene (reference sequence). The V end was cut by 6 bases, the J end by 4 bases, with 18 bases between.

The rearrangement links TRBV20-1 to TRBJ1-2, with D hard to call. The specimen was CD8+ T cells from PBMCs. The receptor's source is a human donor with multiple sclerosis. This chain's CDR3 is CSASERIRTYGYTF. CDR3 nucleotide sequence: TGCAGTGCGTCAGAGAGGATCAGGACCTATGGCTACACCTTC.